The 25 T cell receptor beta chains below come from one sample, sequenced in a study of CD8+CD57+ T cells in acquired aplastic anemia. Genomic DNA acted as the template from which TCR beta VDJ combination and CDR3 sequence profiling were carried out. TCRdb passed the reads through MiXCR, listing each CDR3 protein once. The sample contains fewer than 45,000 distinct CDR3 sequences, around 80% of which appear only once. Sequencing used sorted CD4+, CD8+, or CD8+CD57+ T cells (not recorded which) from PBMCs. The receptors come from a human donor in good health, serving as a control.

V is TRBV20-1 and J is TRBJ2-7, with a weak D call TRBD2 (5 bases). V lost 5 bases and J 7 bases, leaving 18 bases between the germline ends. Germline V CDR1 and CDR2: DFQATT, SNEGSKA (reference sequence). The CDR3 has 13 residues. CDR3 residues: CSADGPTRDEQYF. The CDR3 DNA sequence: TGCAGTGCTGACGGGCCCACCCGGGATGAGCAGTACTTC.

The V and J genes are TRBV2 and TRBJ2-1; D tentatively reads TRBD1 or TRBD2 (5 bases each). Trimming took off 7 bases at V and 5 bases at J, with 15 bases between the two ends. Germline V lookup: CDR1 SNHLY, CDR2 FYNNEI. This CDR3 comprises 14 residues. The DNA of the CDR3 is TGTGCCAGCACTGATGGGGGAGAACACAATGAGCAGTTCTTC. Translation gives CASTDGGEHNEQFF.

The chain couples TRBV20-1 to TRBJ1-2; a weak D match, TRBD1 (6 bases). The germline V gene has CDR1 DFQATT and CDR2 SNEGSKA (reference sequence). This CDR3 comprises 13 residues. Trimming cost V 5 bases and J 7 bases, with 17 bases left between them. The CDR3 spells CSAPTTGWGGYTF. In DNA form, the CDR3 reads TGCAGTGCTCCAACCACAGGGTGGGGTGGCTACACCTTC.

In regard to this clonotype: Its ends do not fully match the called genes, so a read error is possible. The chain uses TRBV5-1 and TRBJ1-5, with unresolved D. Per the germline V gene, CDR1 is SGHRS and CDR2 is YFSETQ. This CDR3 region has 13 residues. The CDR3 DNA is TGCGCCATCAGCTTGGCCTCAAATCAGCCCCAGCATTTT. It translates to CAISLASNQPQHF.

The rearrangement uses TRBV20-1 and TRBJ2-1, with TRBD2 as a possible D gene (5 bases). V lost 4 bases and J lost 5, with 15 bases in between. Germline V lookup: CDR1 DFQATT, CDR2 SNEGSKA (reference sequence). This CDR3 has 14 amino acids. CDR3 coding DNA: TGCAGTGCTATCACGACGGGGTACGACAATGAGCAGTTCTTC. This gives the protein CSAITTGYDNEQFF.

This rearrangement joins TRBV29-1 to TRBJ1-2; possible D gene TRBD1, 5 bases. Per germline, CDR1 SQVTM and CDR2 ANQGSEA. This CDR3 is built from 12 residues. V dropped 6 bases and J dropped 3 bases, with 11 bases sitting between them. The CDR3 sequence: CSVSRDYYGYTF. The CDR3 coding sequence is TGCAGCGTCAGCAGGGATTACTATGGCTACACCTTC.

The CDR3 coding sequence is TGTGCCAGCAGACGCAGGGAACAGGATAATTCACCCCTCCACTTT. Translated, it gives CASRRREQDNSPLHF. The chain is built from TRBV2 and TRBJ1-6, with TRBD1 as a possible D gene (5 bases). The V end lost 6 bases, the J end lost 5 bases, and 14 bases lay between the germline ends. Germline lookup yields CDR1 SNHLY and CDR2 FYNNEI. This CDR3 region has 15 residues.

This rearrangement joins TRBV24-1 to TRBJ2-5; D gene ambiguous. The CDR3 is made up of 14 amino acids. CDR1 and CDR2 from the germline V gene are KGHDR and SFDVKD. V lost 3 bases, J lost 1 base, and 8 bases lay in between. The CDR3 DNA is TGTGCCACCAGTGATGGGAACAGCCAAGAGACCCAGTACTTC. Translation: CATSDGNSQETQYF.

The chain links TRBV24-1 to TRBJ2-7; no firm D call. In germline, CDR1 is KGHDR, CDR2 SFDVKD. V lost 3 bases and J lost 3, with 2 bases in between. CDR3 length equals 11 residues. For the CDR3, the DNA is TGTGCCACCAGTGATGGCTACGAGCAGTACTTC. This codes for CATSDGYEQYF.

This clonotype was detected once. The CDR3 bases are TGTGCCATCAGTGGATCGCAACCTGGGGAAGGTTCACCCCTCCACTTT. Its translation: CAISGSQPGEGSPLHF. The chain links TRBV10-3 to TRBJ1-6; D is undetermined. Germline CDR1 ENHRY, CDR2 SYGVKD. Trimming removed 4 bases from V and 9 bases from J, with 19 bases in between. There are 16 residues in the CDR3.

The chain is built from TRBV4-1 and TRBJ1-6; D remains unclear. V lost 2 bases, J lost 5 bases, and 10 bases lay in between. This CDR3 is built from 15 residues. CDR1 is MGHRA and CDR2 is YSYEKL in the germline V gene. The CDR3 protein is CASSQSGRDNSPLHF. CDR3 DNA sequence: TGCGCCAGCAGCCAATCGGGGAGGGATAATTCACCCCTCCACTTT.

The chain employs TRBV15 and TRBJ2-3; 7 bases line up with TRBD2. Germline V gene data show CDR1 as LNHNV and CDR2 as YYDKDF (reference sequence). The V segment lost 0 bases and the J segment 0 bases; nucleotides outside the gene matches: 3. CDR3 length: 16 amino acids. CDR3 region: CATSRELASSTDTQYF. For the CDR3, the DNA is TGTGCCACCAGCAGAGAACTAGCGTCTAGCACAGATACGCAGTATTTT.

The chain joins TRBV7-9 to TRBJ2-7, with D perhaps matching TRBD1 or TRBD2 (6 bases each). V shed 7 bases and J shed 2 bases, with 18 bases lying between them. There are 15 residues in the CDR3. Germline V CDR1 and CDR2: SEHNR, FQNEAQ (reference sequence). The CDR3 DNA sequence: TGTGCCAGCACTGGCTGGGGGGCTACTACCTACGAGCAGTACTTC. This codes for CASTGWGATTYEQYF.

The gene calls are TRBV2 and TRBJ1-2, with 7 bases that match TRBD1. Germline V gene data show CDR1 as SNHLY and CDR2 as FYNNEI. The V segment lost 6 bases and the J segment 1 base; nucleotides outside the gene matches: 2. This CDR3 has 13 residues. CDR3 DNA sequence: TGTGCCAGCAGGGGACAGAATAACTATGGCTACACCTTC. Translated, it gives CASRGQNNYGYTF.

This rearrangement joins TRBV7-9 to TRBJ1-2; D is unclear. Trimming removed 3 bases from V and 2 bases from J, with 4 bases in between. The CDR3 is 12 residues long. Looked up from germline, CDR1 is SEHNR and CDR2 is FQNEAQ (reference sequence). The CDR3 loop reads CASSLDNYGYTF. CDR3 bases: TGTGCCAGCAGCTTGGACAACTATGGCTACACCTTC.

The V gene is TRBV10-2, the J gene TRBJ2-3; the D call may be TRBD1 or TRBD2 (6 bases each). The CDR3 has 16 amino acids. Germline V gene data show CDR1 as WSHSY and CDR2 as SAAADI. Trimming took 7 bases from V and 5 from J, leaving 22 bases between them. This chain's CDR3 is CASTPTGAGSVDTQYF. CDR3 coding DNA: TGCGCCAGCACCCCGACGGGGGCGGGATCTGTAGATACGCAGTATTTT.

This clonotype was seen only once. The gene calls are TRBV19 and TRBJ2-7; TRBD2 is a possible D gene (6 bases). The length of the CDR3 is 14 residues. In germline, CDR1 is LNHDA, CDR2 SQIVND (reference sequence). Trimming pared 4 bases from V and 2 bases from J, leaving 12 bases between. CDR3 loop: CASSNTSPPYEQYF. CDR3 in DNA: TGTGCCAGTAGTAATACTAGCCCTCCCTACGAGCAGTACTTC.

The chain's CDR3 is CSVPGEMNTEAFF. Written as DNA, the CDR3 is TGCAGCGTTCCGGGGGAAATGAACACTGAAGCTTTCTTT. The rearrangement joins TRBV29-1 to TRBJ1-1; maybe TRBD1 (5 bases). V was cut by 5 bases and J by 0 bases, with 10 bases left in between. Germline V lookup: CDR1 SQVTM, CDR2 ANQGSEA. This CDR3 contains 13 residues.

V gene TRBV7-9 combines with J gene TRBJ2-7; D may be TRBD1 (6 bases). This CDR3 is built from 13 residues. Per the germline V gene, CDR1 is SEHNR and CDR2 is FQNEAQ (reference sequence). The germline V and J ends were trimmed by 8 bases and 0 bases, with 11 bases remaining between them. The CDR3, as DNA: TGTGCCAGCGGCCGGGACATCTCCTACGAGCAGTACTTC. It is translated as CASGRDISYEQYF.

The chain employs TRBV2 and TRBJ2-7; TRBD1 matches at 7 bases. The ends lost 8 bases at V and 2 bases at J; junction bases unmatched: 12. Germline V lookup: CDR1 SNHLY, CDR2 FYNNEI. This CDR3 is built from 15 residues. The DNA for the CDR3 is TGTGCCAGCTGCCCTTCCGGGACAGAGACCTACGAGCAGTACTTC. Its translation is CASCPSGTETYEQYF.

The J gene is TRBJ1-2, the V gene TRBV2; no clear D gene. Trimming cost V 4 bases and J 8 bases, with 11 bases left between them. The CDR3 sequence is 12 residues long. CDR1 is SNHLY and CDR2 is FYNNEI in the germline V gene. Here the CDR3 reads CASSGLGRGYTF. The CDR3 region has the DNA TGTGCCAGCAGTGGACTGGGTCGAGGCTACACCTTC.

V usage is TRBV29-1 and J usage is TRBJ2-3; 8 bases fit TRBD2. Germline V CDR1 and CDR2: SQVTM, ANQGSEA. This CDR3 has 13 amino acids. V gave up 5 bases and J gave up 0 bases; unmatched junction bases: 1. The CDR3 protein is CSVQRGSTDTQYF. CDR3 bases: TGCAGCGTTCAGCGGGGGAGCACAGATACGCAGTATTTT.

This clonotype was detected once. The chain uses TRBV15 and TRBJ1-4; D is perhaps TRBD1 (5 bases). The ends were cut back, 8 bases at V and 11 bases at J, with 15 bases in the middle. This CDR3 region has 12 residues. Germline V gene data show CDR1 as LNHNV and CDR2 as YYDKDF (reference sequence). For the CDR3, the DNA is TGTGCCACCGGAAAACCGGGGGGGAAACTGTTTTTT. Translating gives CATGKPGGKLFF.

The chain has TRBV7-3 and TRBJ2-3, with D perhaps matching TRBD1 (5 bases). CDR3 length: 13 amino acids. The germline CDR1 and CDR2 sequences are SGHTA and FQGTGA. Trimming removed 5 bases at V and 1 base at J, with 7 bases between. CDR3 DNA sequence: TGTGCCAGCAGCCAGGGCCGCACAGATACGCAGTATTTT. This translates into CASSQGRTDTQYF. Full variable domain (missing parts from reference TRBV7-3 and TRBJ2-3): GAGVSQTPSNKVTEKGKYVELRCDPISGHTALYWYRQSLGQGPEFLIYFQGTGAADDSGLPNDRFFAVRPEGSVSTLKIQRTERGDSAVYLCASSQGRTDTQYFGPGTRLTVL.

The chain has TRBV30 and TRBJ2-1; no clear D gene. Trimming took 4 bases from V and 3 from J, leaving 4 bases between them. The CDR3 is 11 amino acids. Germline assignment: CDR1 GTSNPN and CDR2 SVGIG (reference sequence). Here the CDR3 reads CAWISYNEQFF. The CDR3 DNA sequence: TGTGCCTGGATTAGCTACAATGAGCAGTTCTTC.